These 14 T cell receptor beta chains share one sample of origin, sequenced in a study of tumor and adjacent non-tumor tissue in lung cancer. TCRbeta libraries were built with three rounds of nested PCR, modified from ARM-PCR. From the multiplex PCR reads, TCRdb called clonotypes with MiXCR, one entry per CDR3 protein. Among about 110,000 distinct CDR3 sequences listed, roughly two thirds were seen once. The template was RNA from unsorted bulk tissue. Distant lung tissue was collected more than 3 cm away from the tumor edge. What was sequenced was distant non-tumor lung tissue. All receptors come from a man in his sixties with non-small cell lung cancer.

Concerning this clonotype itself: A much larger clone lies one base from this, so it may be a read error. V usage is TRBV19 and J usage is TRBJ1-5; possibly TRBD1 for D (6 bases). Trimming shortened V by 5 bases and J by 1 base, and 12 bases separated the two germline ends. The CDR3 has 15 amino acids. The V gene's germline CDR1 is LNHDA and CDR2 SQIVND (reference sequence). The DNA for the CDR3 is TGTGCCAGTAGTTCCAGGGGAGGAAGCAATCAGCCCCAGCATTTT. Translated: CASSSRGGSNQPQHF.

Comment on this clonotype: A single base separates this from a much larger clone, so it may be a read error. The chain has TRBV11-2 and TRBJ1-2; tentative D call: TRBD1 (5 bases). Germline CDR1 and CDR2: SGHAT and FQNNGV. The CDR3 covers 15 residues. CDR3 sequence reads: CASNLDGTGPYGYTF. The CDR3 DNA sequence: TGTGCCAGCAACTTAGACGGAACAGGCCCCTATGGCTACACCTTC.

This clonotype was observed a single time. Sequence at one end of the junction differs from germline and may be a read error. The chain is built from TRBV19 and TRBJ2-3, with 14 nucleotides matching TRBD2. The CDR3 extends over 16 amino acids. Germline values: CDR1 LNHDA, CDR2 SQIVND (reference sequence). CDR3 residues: CATRLAGGMNTVTQYF. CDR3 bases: TGTGCCACGCGACTAGCGGGAGGGATGAACACAGTTACGCAGTATTTT. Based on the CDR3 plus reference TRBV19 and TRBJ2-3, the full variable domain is DGGITQSPKYLFRKEGQNVTLSCEQNLNHDAMYWYRQDPGQGLRLIYYSQIVNDFQKGDIAEGYSVSREKKESFPLTVTSAQKNPTAFYLCATRLAGGMNTVTQYFGPGTRLTVL.

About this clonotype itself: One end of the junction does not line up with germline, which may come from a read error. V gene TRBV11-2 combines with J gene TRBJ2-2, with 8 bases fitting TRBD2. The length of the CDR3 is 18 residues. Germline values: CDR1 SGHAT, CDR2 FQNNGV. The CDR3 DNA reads TGTGCCAGCAGCTCGGGACCAGCGGGGGCGACGAACATCGGGGAGCTGTTTTTT. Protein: CASSSGPAGATNIGELFF.

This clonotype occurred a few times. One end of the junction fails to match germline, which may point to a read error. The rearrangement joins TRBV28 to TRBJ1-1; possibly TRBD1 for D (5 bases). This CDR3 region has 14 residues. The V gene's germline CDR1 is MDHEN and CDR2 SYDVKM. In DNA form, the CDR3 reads TGTGCCAGCGAAGGCAGGGCGGTGATCGGGGAAGCTTCCTTT. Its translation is CASEGRAVIGEASF.

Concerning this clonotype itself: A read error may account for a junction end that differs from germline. The CDR3 nucleotides read TGTGCCAGCAGCTCGACTAGCGGGGGATACGGGCAGTACTTC. It yields the protein CASSSTSGGYGQYF. This sequence joins TRBV5-4 and TRBJ2-7; TRBD2 agrees at 12 bases. The CDR3 has 14 residues. Germline-derived CDR1 and CDR2 are SGHNT and YYREEE (reference sequence).

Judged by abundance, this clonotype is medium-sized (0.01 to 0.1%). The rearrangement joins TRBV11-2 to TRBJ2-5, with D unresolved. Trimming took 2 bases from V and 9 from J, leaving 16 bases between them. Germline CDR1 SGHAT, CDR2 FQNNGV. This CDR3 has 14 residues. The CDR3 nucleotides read TGTGCCAGCAGCTTAAGAGTAGGGTTTTTATCCCAGTACTTC. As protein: CASSLRVGFLSQYF. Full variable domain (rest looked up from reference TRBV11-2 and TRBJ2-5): EAGVAQSPRYKIIEKRQSVAFWCNPISGHATLYWYQQILGQGPKLLIQFQNNGVVDDSQLPKDRFSAERLKGVDSTLKIQPAKLEDSAVYLCASSLRVGFLSQYFGPGTRLLVL.

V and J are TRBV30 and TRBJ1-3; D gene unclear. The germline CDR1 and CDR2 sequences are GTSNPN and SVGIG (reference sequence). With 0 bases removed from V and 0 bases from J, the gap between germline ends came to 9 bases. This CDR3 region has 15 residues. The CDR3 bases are TGTGCCTGGAGTGTACCCCTCGCCTCTGGAAACACCATATATTTT. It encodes CAWSVPLASGNTIYF.

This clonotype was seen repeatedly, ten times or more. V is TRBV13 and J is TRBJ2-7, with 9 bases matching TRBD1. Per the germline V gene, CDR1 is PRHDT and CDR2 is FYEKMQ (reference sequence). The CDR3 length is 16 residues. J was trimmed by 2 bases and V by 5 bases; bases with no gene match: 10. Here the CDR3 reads CASSPGGGQGAYEQYF. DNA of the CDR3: TGTGCCAGCAGCCCAGGTGGGGGACAGGGCGCCTACGAGCAGTACTTC.

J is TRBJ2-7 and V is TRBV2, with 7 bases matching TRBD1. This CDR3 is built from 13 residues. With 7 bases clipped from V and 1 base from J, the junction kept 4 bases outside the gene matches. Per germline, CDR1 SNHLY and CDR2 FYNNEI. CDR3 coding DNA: TGTGCCAGCAAACAGGGGATATCCTACGAGCAGTACTTC. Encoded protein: CASKQGISYEQYF.

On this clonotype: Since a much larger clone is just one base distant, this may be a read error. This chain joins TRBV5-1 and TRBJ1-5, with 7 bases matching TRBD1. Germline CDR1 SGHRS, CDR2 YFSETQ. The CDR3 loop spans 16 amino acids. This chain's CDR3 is CASSLTGEKGNQHQHF. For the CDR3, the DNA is TGCGCCAGCAGCTTGACAGGGGAAAAAGGGAATCAGCACCAGCATTTT.

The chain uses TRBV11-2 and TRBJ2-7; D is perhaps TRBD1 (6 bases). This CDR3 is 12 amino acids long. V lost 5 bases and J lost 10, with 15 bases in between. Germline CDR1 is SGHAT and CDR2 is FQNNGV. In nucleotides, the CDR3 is TGTGCCAGCAGCAGGACGTCAGGGGCCCAGTACTTC. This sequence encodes CASSRTSGAQYF.

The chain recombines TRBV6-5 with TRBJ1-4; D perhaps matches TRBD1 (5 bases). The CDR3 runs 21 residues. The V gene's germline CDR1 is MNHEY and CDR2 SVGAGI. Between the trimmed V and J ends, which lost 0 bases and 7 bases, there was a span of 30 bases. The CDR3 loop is CASSYSAPTTGMTVKSEKLFF. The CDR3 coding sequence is TGTGCCAGCAGTTACTCGGCCCCTACGACGGGTATGACAGTCAAGAGTGAAAAACTGTTTTTT.

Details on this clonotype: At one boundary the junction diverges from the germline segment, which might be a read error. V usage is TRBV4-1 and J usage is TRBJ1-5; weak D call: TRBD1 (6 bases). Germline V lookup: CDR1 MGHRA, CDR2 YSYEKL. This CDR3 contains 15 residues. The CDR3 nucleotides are TGCGCCGGCAGCCAAGAGGCAGGGGAGGATCAGCCCCAGCATTTT. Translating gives CAGSQEAGEDQPQHF.